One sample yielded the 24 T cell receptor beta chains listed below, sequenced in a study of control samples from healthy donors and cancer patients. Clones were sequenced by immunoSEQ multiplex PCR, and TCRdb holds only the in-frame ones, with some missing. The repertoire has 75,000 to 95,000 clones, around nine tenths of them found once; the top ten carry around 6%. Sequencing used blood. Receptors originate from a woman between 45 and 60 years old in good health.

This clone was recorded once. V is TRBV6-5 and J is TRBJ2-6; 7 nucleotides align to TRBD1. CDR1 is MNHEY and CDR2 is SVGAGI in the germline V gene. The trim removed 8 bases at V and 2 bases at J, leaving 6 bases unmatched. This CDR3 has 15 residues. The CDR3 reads CASGRDSTGANVLTF. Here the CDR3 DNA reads TGTGCCAGCGGCAGGGACAGTACTGGGGCCAACGTCCTGACTTTC.

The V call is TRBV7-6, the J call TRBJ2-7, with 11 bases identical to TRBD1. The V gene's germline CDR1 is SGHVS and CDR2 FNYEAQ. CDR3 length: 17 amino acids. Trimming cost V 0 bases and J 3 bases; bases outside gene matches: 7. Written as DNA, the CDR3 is TGTGCCAGCAGCTTAGCTGGCGGACAGGGGGCGAGCTACGAGCAGTACTTC. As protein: CASSLAGGQGASYEQYF.

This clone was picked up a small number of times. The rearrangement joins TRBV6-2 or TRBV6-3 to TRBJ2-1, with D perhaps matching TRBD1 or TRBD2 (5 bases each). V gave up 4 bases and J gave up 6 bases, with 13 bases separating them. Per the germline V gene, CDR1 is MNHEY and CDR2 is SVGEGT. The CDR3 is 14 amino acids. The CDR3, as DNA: TGTGCCAGCAGTTTGGGGGACCTAATCAATGAGCAGTTCTTC. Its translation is CASSLGDLINEQFF.

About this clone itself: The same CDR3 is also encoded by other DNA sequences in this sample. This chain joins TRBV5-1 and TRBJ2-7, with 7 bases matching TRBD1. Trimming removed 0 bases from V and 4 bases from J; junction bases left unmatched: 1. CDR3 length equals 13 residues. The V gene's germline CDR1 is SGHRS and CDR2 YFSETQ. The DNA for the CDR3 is TGCGCCAGCAGCTTGGACAGGGGTTACGAGCAGTACTTC. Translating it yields CASSLDRGYEQYF.

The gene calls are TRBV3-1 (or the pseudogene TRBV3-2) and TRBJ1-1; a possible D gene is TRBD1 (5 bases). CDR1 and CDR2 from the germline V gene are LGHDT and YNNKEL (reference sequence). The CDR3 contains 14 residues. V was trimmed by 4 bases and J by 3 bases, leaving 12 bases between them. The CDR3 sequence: CASSPMTVHTEAFF. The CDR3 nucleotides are TGTGCCAGCAGCCCAATGACAGTACACACTGAAGCTTTCTTT.

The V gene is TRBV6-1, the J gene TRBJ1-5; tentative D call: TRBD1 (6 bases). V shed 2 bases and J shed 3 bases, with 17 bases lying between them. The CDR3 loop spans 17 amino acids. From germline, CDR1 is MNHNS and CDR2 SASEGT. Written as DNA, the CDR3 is TGTGCCAGCAGTGAATTGTTGACAGGCCGAGACAATCAGCCCCAGCATTTT. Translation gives CASSELLTGRDNQPQHF.

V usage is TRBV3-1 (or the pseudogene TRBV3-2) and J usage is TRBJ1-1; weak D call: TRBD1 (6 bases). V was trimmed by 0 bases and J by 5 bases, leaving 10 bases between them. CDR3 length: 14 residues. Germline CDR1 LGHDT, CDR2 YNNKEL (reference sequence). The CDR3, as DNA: TGTGCCAGCAGCCAAGATCGCAGGGGAACTGAAGCTTTCTTT. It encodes CASSQDRRGTEAFF.

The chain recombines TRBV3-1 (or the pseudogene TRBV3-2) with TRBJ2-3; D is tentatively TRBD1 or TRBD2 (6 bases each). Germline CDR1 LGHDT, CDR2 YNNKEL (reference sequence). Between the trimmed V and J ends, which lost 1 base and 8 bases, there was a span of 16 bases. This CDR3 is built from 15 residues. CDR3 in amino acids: CASSQGGALGGTQYF. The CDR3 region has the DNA TGTGCCAGCAGCCAAGGGGGGGCCCTCGGGGGTACGCAGTATTTT.

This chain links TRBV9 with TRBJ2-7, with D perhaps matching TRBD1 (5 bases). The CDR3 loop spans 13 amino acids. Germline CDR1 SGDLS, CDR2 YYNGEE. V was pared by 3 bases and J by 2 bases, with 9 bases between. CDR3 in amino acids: CASSGTGTYEQYF. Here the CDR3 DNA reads TGTGCCAGCAGCGGCACAGGCACCTACGAGCAGTACTTC.

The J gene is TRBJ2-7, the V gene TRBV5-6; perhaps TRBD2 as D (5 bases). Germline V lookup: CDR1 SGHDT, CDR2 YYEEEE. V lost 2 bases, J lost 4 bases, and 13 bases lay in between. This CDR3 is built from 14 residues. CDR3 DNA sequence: TGTGCCAGCAGCTTCCGGGGATCTTCATACGAGCAGTACTTC. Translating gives CASSFRGSSYEQYF.

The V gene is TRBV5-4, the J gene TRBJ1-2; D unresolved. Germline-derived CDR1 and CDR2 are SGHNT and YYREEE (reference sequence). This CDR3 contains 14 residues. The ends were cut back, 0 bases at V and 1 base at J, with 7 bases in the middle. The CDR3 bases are TGTGCCAGCAGCTTGGCCGGGTTTAACTATGGCTACACCTTC. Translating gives CASSLAGFNYGYTF. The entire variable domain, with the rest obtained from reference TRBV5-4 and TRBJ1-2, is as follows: ETGVTQSPTHLIKTRGQQVTLRCSSQSGHNTVSWYQQALGQGPQFIFQYYREEENGRGNFPPRFSGLQFPNYSSELNVNALELDDSALYLCASSLAGFNYGYTFGSGTRLTVV.

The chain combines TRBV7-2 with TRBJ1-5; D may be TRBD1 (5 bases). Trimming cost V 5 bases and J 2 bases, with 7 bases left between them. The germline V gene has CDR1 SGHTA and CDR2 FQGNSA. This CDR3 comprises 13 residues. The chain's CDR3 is CASSQGGNQPQHF. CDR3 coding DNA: TGTGCCAGCAGCCAAGGGGGCAATCAGCCCCAGCATTTT.

The DNA of the CDR3 is TGTGCCAGCAGTGATAGGGGGCATGTCTATGGCTACACCTTC. Protein sequence: CASSDRGHVYGYTF. The V gene is TRBV6-1, the J gene TRBJ1-2; 7 nucleotides agree with TRBD1. Germline V gene sequence: CDR1 MNHNS, CDR2 SASEGT. The CDR3 runs to 14 residues. Losses at the gene ends were 3 bases for V and 4 bases for J; bases not matched to a gene: 5.

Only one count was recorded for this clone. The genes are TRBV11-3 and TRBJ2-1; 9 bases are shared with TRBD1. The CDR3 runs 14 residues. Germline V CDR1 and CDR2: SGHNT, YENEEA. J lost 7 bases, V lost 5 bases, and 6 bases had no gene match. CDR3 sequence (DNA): TGTGCCAGCAGCAGGTGGGACAGGGAGAATGAGCAGTTCTTC. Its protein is CASSRWDRENEQFF.

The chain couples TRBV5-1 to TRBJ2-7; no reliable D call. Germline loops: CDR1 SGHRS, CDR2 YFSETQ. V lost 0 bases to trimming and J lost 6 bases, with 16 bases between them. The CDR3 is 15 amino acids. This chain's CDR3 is CASSLAILGNGEQYF. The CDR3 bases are TGCGCCAGCAGCTTGGCCATCCTTGGGAACGGCGAGCAGTACTTC.

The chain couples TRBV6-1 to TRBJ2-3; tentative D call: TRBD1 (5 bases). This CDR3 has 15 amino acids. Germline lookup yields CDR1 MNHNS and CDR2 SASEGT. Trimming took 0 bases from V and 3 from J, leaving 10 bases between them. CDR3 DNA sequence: TGTGCCAGCAGTGAAGCAGGGGCCGGGACAGATACGCAGTATTTT. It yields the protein CASSEAGAGTDTQYF.

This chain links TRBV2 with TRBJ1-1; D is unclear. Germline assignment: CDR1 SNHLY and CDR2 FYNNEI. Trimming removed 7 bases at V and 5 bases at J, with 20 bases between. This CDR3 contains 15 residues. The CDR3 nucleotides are TGTGCCAGCAAAGGCCCCGGGTCTGGAGGGACTGAAGCTTTCTTT. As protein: CASKGPGSGGTEAFF.

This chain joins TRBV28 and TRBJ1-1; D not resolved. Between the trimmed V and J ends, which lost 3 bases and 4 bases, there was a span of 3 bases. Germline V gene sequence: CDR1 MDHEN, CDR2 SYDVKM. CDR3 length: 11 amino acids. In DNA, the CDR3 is TGTGCCAGCAGTTTTAGCACTGAAGCTTTCTTT. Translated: CASSFSTEAFF. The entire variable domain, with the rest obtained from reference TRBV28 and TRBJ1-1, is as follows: DVKVTQSSRYLVKRTGEKVFLECVQDMDHENMFWYRQDPGLGLRLIYFSYDVKMKEKGDIPEGYSVSREKKERFSLILESASTNQTSMYLCASSFSTEAFFGQGTRLTVV.

The CDR3 is CASSKGPSGGPSHAYEQYF. The CDR3 DNA reads TGTGCCAGCAGCAAAGGGCCTAGCGGGGGCCCAAGTCATGCCTACGAGCAGTACTTC. The chain couples TRBV21-1 to TRBJ2-7; the table's TRBD2 call for D was not verified on the DNA. TRBV21-1 is termed a pseudogene. The CDR3 loop spans 19 amino acids.

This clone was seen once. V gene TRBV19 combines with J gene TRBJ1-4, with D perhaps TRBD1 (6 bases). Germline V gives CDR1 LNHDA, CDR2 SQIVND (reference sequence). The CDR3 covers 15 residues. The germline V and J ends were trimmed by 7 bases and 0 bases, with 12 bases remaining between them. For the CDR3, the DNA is TGTGCCAGTAAGGAGGACAGCGCAACTAATGAAAAACTGTTTTTT. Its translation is CASKEDSATNEKLFF.

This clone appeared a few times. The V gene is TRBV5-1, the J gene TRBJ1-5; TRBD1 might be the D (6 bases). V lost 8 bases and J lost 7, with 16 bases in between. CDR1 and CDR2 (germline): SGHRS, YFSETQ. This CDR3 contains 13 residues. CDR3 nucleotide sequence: TGCGCCAGTCAACAGGGAGGGTGGCAGCCCCAGCATTTT. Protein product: CASQQGGWQPQHF. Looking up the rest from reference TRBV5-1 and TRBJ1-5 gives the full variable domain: KAGVTQTPRYLIKTRGQQVTLSCSPISGHRSVSWYQQTPGQGLQFLFEYFSETQRNKGNFPGRFSGRQFSNSRSEMNVSTLELGDSALYLCASQQGGWQPQHFGDGTRLSIL.

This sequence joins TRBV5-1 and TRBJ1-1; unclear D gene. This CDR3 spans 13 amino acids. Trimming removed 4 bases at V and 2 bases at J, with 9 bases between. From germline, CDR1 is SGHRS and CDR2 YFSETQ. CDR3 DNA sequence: TGCGCCAGCAGCGCCCTAGGAAACACTGAAGCTTTCTTT. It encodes CASSALGNTEAFF.

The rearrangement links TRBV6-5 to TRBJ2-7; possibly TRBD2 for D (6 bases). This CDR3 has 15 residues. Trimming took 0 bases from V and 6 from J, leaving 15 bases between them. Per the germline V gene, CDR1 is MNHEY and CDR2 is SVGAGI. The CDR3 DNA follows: TGTGCCAGCAGTTACTCTGGCGGGGAATCTAGCGAGCAGTACTTC. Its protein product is CASSYSGGESSEQYF.

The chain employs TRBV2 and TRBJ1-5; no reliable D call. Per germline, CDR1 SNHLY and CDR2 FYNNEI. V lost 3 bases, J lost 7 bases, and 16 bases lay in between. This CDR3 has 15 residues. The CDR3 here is CASSDFPREGQPQHF. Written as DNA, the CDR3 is TGTGCCAGCAGTGACTTCCCCCGCGAAGGGCAGCCCCAGCATTTT.